This entry is about one TCR beta chain. The sample originates from a study of Ad26.COV2.S vaccination and SARS-CoV-2 variants. The length of the CDR3 is 16 residues. The germline V gene encodes CDR1 SEHNR and CDR2 FQNEAQ (reference sequence). V dropped 1 base and J dropped 1 base, with 13 bases sitting between them. Using immunoSEQ multiplex PCR, the repertoire was profiled, and TCRdb retains in-frame clones only, with some absent. The top ten clones hold less than 4% of a sample with a few hundred thousand clones, approximately 88% of them seen once. Treatment given: some 19 received Ad26.COV2.S at low or high dose, single or two shots; about 5 received placebo; per-sample allocation not given. The samples were gathered on day 63 after the first injection of vaccine or placebo.

The sequencing here drew on peripheral blood, taken in a trial of Ad26.COV2.S vaccine versus placebo. This sequence was found in a person between 18 and 65 years old who received the Ad26.COV2.S COVID-19 vaccine or a placebo. V usage is TRBV7-9 and J usage is TRBJ2-5; D is possibly TRBD1 (5 bases). CDR3 DNA sequence: TGTGCCAGCAGCTTAGATGGGGCAGGACCCCAAGAGACCCAGTACTTC. It yields the protein CASSLDGAGPQETQYF. Variable domain in full (rest from reference TRBV7-9 and TRBJ2-5): DTGVSQNPRHKITKRGQNVTFRCDPISEHNRLYWYRQTLGQGPEFLTYFQNEAQLEKSRLLSDRFSAERPKGSFSTLEIQRTEQGDSAMYLCASSLDGAGPQETQYFGPGTRLLVL.